Reported below is one T cell receptor (beta chain). Its specificity is not known. Germline CDR1 reads LNHDA; CDR2 reads SQIVND (reference sequence). V dropped 6 bases and J dropped 7; count of bases not matched to a gene: 8. The CDR3 runs to 14 residues. The PCR used 60 Vbeta and 13 Jbeta primers. The protocol was immunoSEQ multiplex PCR, while the TCRdb copy is restricted to in-frame clones and leaves out a portion. The sample holds 100,000 to 150,000 clones, about 83% seen once. These data belong to a study of cytomegalovirus exposure and HLA in healthy donors. As for the study in general: Earlier findings included 90 million to 120 million unique TCR beta sequences obtained from 150 million to 200 million T cells.

General observations from the study: Association of approximately 18,000 TCR beta sequences with HLA alleles was found at 0.05 false discovery rate in a later analysis.

The material sequenced was PBMCs. This TCR came from a man in his thirties or forties in good health and CMV-seronegative. V is TRBV19 and J is TRBJ1-4; TRBD1 matches 7 bases. The CDR3 region is CASSLLTGTEKLFF. CDR3 sequence (DNA): TGTGCCAGTAGCCTCCTGACAGGGACTGAAAAACTGTTTTTT.